The 20 T cell receptor beta chains given below trace back to one sample, sequenced in a study of blood T cell repertoires in COVID-19. The table came from immunoSEQ multiplex PCR; TCRdb's copy has only in-frame clones and leaves some out. The data show about 280,000 clones, 75% to 90% seen once. The specimen was PBMCs or T cells enriched from blood (not recorded which). The source of these receptors is a woman aged 45-60 years who had recovered from COVID-19.

V gene TRBV5-4 combines with J gene TRBJ2-3; TRBD1 agrees at 11 bases. Germline CDR1 is SGHNT and CDR2 is YYREEE (reference sequence). The CDR3 is 16 residues long. Trimming at V came to 5 bases and at J to 3 bases, leaving 8 bases not matched to a gene. In DNA form, the CDR3 reads TGTGCCAGCAGTCCCTTCCGGGACAGGGGGACAGATACGCAGTATTTT. This sequence encodes CASSPFRDRGTDTQYF.

In DNA form, the CDR3 reads TGTGCCAGTAAAAGGTCGCAGGGGCCTCAGCCCCAGCATTTT. This codes for CASKRSQGPQPQHF. The genes are TRBV19 and TRBJ1-5; tentative D call: TRBD1 (6 bases). Germline V lookup: CDR1 LNHDA, CDR2 SQIVND (reference sequence). The V end lost 7 bases, the J end lost 6 bases, and 16 bases lay between the germline ends. CDR3 length: 14 amino acids.

The V gene is TRBV5-1, the J gene TRBJ2-2, with TRBD1 matching over 9 bases. The germline gives CDR1 SGHRS, CDR2 YFSETQ. The CDR3 spans 18 residues. V lost 0 bases to trimming and J lost 5 bases; unmatched junction nucleotides: 11. The CDR3 bases are TGCGCCAGCAGCTTGGGCTCAATCTCACAGGGGGCTACCGGGGAGCTGTTTTTT. Its protein product is CASSLGSISQGATGELFF.

V usage is TRBV11-2 and J usage is TRBJ1-3; 10 positions agree with TRBD1. CDR1 is SGHAT and CDR2 is FQNNGV in the germline V gene. The junction had 5 bases not matched to a gene; V was cut back by 1 base and J by 5 bases. This CDR3 has 16 amino acids. This chain's CDR3 is CASSLVPGQGRNTIYF. In nucleotides, the CDR3 is TGTGCCAGCAGCTTAGTCCCGGGACAGGGGAGAAACACCATATATTTT.

The V gene is TRBV6-2 or TRBV6-3, the J gene TRBJ1-5; D is unclear. Trimming stripped 2 bases from V and 11 bases from J, with 16 bases between. The CDR3 is 14 residues long. The germline V gene encodes CDR1 MNHEY and CDR2 SVGEGT. This CDR3 reads CASSYVEVPSAQHF. DNA for the CDR3: TGTGCCAGCAGTTACGTGGAGGTGCCATCGGCCCAGCATTTT.

This rearrangement joins TRBV25-1 to TRBJ2-1; possible D gene TRBD2, 5 bases. Trimming removed 5 bases from V and 9 bases from J, with 20 bases in between. The CDR3 consists of 15 residues. Germline CDR1 MGHDK, CDR2 SYGVNS. CDR3: CASSPLGGPSGEQFF. The CDR3 nucleotides read TGTGCCAGCAGTCCTTTAGGAGGTCCCTCCGGTGAGCAGTTCTTC.

V gene TRBV5-1 combines with J gene TRBJ1-5; the match to TRBD1 covers 10 bases. Germline V gene data show CDR1 as SGHRS and CDR2 as YFSETQ. Trimming at V came to 4 bases and at J to 4 bases, leaving 5 bases not matched to a gene. This CDR3 has 15 residues. The CDR3 sequence: CASSDGTGANQPQHF. The CDR3 DNA reads as TGCGCCAGCAGCGATGGGACAGGGGCAAATCAGCCCCAGCATTTT.

The rearrangement joins TRBV18 to TRBJ1-2; weak D call: TRBD1 (6 bases). Germline V lookup: CDR1 KGHSH, CDR2 LQKENI. V was shortened by 3 bases and J by 7 bases, with 18 bases between the two germline ends. The CDR3 is made up of 15 amino acids. CDR3 nucleotides: TGTGCCAGCTCACCCGGACAGACCGCGTTGGCTGGCTACACCTTC. As protein: CASSPGQTALAGYTF.

The chain joins TRBV19 to TRBJ1-4; D is unclear. This CDR3 has 13 residues. V shed 3 bases and J shed 5 bases, with 7 bases lying between them. Germline lookup yields CDR1 LNHDA and CDR2 SQIVND (reference sequence). CDR3 nucleotides: TGTGCCAGTAGTATGAGGAGAAATGAAAAACTGTTTTTT. This sequence encodes CASSMRRNEKLFF.

The chain couples TRBV5-1 to TRBJ2-2; the D is unclear. The CDR3 totals 16 residues. Looked up from germline, CDR1 is SGHRS and CDR2 is YFSETQ. V lost 0 bases, J lost 0 bases, and 9 bases lay in between. The CDR3 loop is CASSLDTASNTGELFF. The CDR3 DNA follows: TGCGCCAGCAGCTTGGATACAGCTTCGAACACCGGGGAGCTGTTTTTT. The full variable domain, its missing parts supplied by reference TRBV5-1 and TRBJ2-2, is KAGVTQTPRYLIKTRGQQVTLSCSPISGHRSVSWYQQTPGQGLQFLFEYFSETQRNKGNFPGRFSGRQFSNSRSEMNVSTLELGDSALYLCASSLDTASNTGELFFGEGSRLTVL.

This chain links TRBV11-2 with TRBJ1-4; tentative D call: TRBD1 (6 bases). This CDR3 comprises 15 residues. V dropped 1 base and J dropped 8 bases, with 14 bases sitting between them. Germline CDR1 is SGHAT and CDR2 is FQNNGV. The CDR3 DNA follows: TGTGCCAGCAGCTTAGTCGGGGGGCTAGGAGAAAAACTGTTTTTT. Its protein is CASSLVGGLGEKLFF.

The gene calls are TRBV3-1 (or the pseudogene TRBV3-2) and TRBJ2-7; D is unclear. The length of the CDR3 is 15 residues. CDR1 and CDR2 from the germline V gene are LGHDT and YNNKEL (reference sequence). V was shortened by 1 base and J by 5 bases, with 15 bases between the two germline ends. CDR3 in amino acids: CASSQGSPLVHEQYF. The CDR3 DNA is TGTGCCAGCAGCCAAGGGAGCCCCTTGGTCCACGAGCAGTACTTC.

This chain uses TRBV3-1 (or the pseudogene TRBV3-2) with TRBJ1-2, with 8 bases lining up with TRBD1. This CDR3 has 15 residues. The trim removed 3 bases at V and 8 bases at J, leaving 11 bases unmatched. The germline gives CDR1 LGHDT, CDR2 YNNKEL (reference sequence). This chain's CDR3 is CASSHQTGTGKGYTF. CDR3 nucleotide sequence: TGTGCCAGCAGCCACCAAACCGGGACAGGCAAAGGCTACACCTTC.

The V gene is TRBV20-1, the J gene TRBJ1-4; 7 bases are shared with TRBD1. V trimming: 3 bases; J trimming: 7 bases; junction bases outside the gene matches: 5. CDR3 length: 13 residues. The V gene's germline CDR1 is DFQATT and CDR2 SNEGSKA (reference sequence). CDR3 nucleotides: TGCAGTGCTAGTCCACAGGGGCGTGAAAAACTGTTTTTT. Protein: CSASPQGREKLFF.

The chain is built from TRBV6-5 and TRBJ2-7, with TRBD1 matching 8 bases. Germline CDR1 is MNHEY and CDR2 is SVGAGI. The CDR3 is 14 residues long. Trimming took 6 bases from V and 2 from J; bases not matched to a gene: 6. The CDR3 sequence: CASRVDRGPYEQYF. DNA of the CDR3: TGTGCCAGCAGAGTTGACAGGGGCCCCTACGAGCAGTACTTC.

The J gene is TRBJ2-2, the V gene TRBV19, with 9 nucleotides matching TRBD1. The CDR3 consists of 16 residues. Germline values: CDR1 LNHDA, CDR2 SQIVND (reference sequence). After removal of 3 bases from V and 6 bases from J, the junction contained 8 bases not matched to a gene. The DNA for the CDR3 is TGTGCCAGTAGTATTAGGGGGACAGGGCGAGCCGGGGAGCTGTTTTTT. Translated: CASSIRGTGRAGELFF.

V and J are TRBV7-2 and TRBJ2-1; D gene ambiguous. V lost 1 base and J 5 bases, leaving 12 bases between the germline ends. This CDR3 contains 15 residues. The V gene's germline CDR1 is SGHTA and CDR2 FQGNSA. In nucleotides, the CDR3 is TGTGCCAGCAGCTTAGTTATAGGAGAGAACAATGAGCAGTTCTTC. Its translation: CASSLVIGENNEQFF.

The chain joins TRBV3-1 (or the pseudogene TRBV3-2) to TRBJ2-7; D is perhaps TRBD1 (6 bases). The CDR3 is made up of 16 amino acids. V was trimmed by 1 base and J by 0 bases, leaving 13 bases between them. Germline assignment: CDR1 LGHDT and CDR2 YNNKEL (reference sequence). The CDR3 coding sequence is TGTGCCAGCAGCCAAGTATACAGGGCAGACTCCTACGAGCAGTACTTC. It specifies CASSQVYRADSYEQYF.

The rearrangement links TRBV19 to TRBJ1-4, with 8 bases identical to TRBD1. The V gene's germline CDR1 is LNHDA and CDR2 SQIVND (reference sequence). This CDR3 comprises 14 residues. The ends lost 6 bases at V and 4 bases at J; junction bases unmatched: 4. CDR3 region: CASRETGVNEKLFF. CDR3 DNA sequence: TGTGCCAGTAGGGAGACAGGGGTTAATGAAAAACTGTTTTTT.

This clone was observed once. The chain recombines TRBV19 with TRBJ1-2, with D tentatively TRBD1 (5 bases). The V end lost 5 bases, the J end lost 0 bases, and 22 bases lay between the germline ends. In germline, CDR1 is LNHDA, CDR2 SQIVND (reference sequence). The CDR3 sequence is 18 residues long. The CDR3 sequence is CASSAGDPAPRANYGYTF. CDR3 in DNA: TGTGCCAGTAGTGCGGGGGACCCCGCCCCAAGAGCTAACTATGGCTACACCTTC.